The T cell receptor beta chain described here comes from a study of identical twins. Template switching supplied a universal primer site; unique molecular identifiers were carried on the cDNA. TCRdb analysed the 5' RACE reads with MiXCR anew, one entry per CDR3 protein. The sample contains some 1,700,000 distinct CDR3 sequences, around a third of which appear only once. This clonotype was seen more than once but under ten times. The antigen is undetermined. Whole-study results and caveats: For out-of-frame alpha sequences shared by twins, low generation probability was in excess. Fewer insertions marked abundant cord blood beta clonotypes; young adult naive trended weakly, memory not at all. Diverse VJ usage suggested most zero-insertion clonotypes were not invariant T cells.

The clonotype comes from a newborn girl in good health. Sequencing was done on a sample of cord blood.

The CDR3 sequence is CAISKTGGTGELFF. The CDR3 nucleotides read TGTGCCATCAGCAAGACAGGGGGCACCGGGGAGCTGTTTTTT. The chain joins TRBV10-3 to TRBJ2-2; TRBD1 matches at 9 bases. Germline assignment: CDR1 ENHRY and CDR2 SYGVKD. The J segment lost 4 bases and the V segment lost 6 bases, leaving 3 bases of the junction unmatched. CDR3 length: 14 residues.